The clone carrying this TCR beta chain was seen a few times. The CDR3 contains 13 residues. Germline loops: CDR1 SGHTA, CDR2 FQGNSA. Deletions cut 5 bases from V and 4 bases from J, with 11 bases between. The data were obtained in a study of shared clonotypes between healthy human individuals. In the study overall: Three plates were used per donor for CD4 naive, three for CD4 memory, two for CD8 naive and one for CD8 memory.

Method: immunoSEQ multiplex PCR; TCRdb's copy keeps in-frame clones and lacks some. The table shows nearly 1 million clones, with 76% occurring only once. What was sequenced was memory CD4+ T cells sorted from blood. Subset meaning: CD45RA-negative fraction. The clonotype was recovered from a man aged 18 to 35 in good health. The gene calls are TRBV7-2 and TRBJ1-2; D perhaps matches TRBD1 (5 bases). CDR3 protein: CASSLGGIYGYTF. In DNA form, the CDR3 reads TGTGCCAGCAGCCTCGGGGGGATCTATGGCTACACCTTC.